Listed below are T cell receptor beta chains from one sample, sequenced in a study of shared clonotypes between healthy human individuals. TCRdb's copy holds only in-frame clones and misses some; the assay was immunoSEQ multiplex PCR. The data contain 470,000 or so clones, about 72% of them seen just once; the ten biggest clones take up approximately 12%. Sequenced sample: PBMCs. These receptors originate from a woman in her 40s in good health. Some clones in this sample may be carry-over from other donors' samples. The CDR3 runs from the conserved cysteine through the conserved F or W. The order of the fields is D gene, V gene, J gene, clone size, CDR3 protein, CDR3 DNA. A D gene is named only where the DNA matches it firmly. Clone size is given for some rows only: seen once, a few or many times, or a class if the clone is expanded.

>.|TRBV5-1|TRBJ1-1|.
CASSLSKGGGNTEAFF
TGCGCCAGCAGCTTGAGTAAGGGGGGTGGAAACACTGAAGCTTTCTTT
>.|TRBV5-5|TRBJ2-1|once
CASTLVGSDEQFF
TGTGCCAGCACCTTGGTAGGGTCCGATGAGCAGTTCTTC
>.|TRBV7-9|TRBJ1-1|.
CASSPHMNTEAFF
TGTGCCAGCAGCCCCCACATGAACACTGAAGCTTTCTTT
>.|TRBV19|TRBJ1-2|.
CASSMGRNYGYTF
TGTGCCAGTAGTATGGGCAGGAACTATGGCTACACCTTC
>.|TRBV18|TRBJ1-2|.
CASSPRQANYGYTF
TGTGCCAGCTCACCACGACAAGCTAACTATGGCTACACCTTC
>.|TRBV7-9|TRBJ2-1|.
CASSKGPRTNNEQFF
TGTGCCAGCAGCAAAGGACCACGGACGAACAATGAGCAGTTCTTC
>TRBD1|TRBV27|TRBJ2-7|.
CASSFSDRSEQYF
TGTGCCAGCAGTTTTTCGGACAGGAGCGAGCAGTACTTC
>TRBD2|TRBV25-1|TRBJ2-1|few
CASSGTSGSQSYNEQFF
TGTGCCAGCAGTGGGACTAGCGGGAGCCAATCCTACAATGAGCAGTTCTTC
>.|TRBV30|TRBJ2-5|.
CAWSNGVQETQYF
TGTGCCTGGAGTAACGGGGTCCAAGAGACCCAGTACTTC
>.|TRBV28|TRBJ2-1|.
CASTGTHSYNEQFF
TGTGCCAGCACCGGGACGCACTCCTACAATGAGCAGTTCTTC
>.|TRBV2|TRBJ2-2|.
CASSGGDTGTANTGELFF
TGTGCCAGCAGTGGCGGGGATACGGGGACAGCAAACACCGGGGAGCTGTTTTTT
>TRBD2|TRBV7-2|TRBJ2-7|.
CASSLGTSGNYEQYF
TGTGCCAGCAGCTTAGGGACTAGCGGGAACTACGAGCAGTACTTC
>TRBD1|TRBV19|TRBJ2-4|.
CASSRQGGVQNIQYF
TGTGCCAGTAGTCGACAGGGGGGAGTCCAAAACATTCAGTACTTC
>.|TRBV6-1|TRBJ1-5|.
CASSVVRGQPQHF
TGTGCCAGCAGTGTAGTGAGGGGTCAGCCCCAGCATTTT
>.|TRBV10-3|TRBJ1-4|few
CAISESARGANEKLFF
TGTGCCATCAGTGAGTCCGCCCGGGGTGCTAATGAAAAACTGTTTTTT
>TRBD2|TRBV7-3|TRBJ2-1|.
CASSLMGRGDNEQFF
TGTGCCAGCAGCTTAATGGGGAGGGGTGACAATGAGCAGTTCTTC
>.|TRBV7-8|TRBJ1-2|.
CASTPERVKFYGYTF
TGTGCCAGCACGCCCGAGCGGGTGAAATTCTATGGCTACACCTTC
>.|TRBV7-2|TRBJ2-7|.
CASSPWTAFSYEQYF
TGTGCCAGCAGCCCCTGGACAGCTTTCTCCTACGAGCAGTACTTC
>.|TRBV5-3|TRBJ2-7|once
CARSGPSVPYEQYF
TGTGCCAGAAGCGGGCCTAGCGTCCCCTACGAGCAGTACTTC
>.|TRBV5-1|TRBJ2-1|.
CASSLDGSYNEQFF
TGCGCCAGCAGCTTGGACGGCTCCTACAATGAGCAGTTCTTC
>.|TRBV6-5|TRBJ2-7|.
CASSYGARNSYEQYF
TGTGCCAGCAGTTACGGTGCCAGGAACTCCTACGAGCAGTACTTC
>TRBD2|TRBV7-2|TRBJ2-1|.
CASSLNGGTSGGNEQFF
TGTGCCAGCAGCTTAAATGGGGGGACTAGTGGAGGGAATGAGCAGTTCTTC
>.|TRBV6-6|TRBJ2-3|.
CASNPQGTKADTQYF
TGTGCCAGCAACCCACAAGGGACAAAGGCAGATACGCAGTATTTT
>.|TRBV27|TRBJ2-2|.
CASSLLRYTGELFF
TGTGCCAGCAGTTTACTCCGATACACCGGGGAGCTGTTTTTT
>TRBD1|TRBV7-9|TRBJ2-2|.
CASSLLTGDTGELFF
TGTGCCAGCAGCTTACTGACAGGGGACACCGGGGAGCTGTTTTTT
>TRBD1|TRBV5-1|TRBJ1-2|.
CASSATGKNGYTF
TGCGCCAGCAGCGCGACAGGGAAGAATGGCTACACCTTC
>TRBD2|TRBV6-4|TRBJ2-1|.
CASSDTAGGGNEQFF
TGTGCCAGCAGTGATACGGCGGGAGGGGGGAATGAGCAGTTCTTC
>TRBD2|TRBV9|TRBJ2-3|.
CASTQAGVGDTQYF
TGTGCCAGCACCCAAGCGGGAGTGGGAGATACGCAGTATTTT
>.|TRBV1|TRBJ2-7|.
CTSTNEQYF
TGCACCAGCACGAACGAGCAGTACTTC
>.|TRBV7-2|TRBJ1-6|.
CASSLASGTSPLHF
TGTGCCAGCAGCTTAGCTTCCGGGACCTCACCCCTCCACTTT